This T cell receptor (beta chain) is from a study of vaccination and CD4 T cells after COVID-19. Study-wide background: The BNT162b2 or mRNA-1273 vaccine was given to participants in two doses. A CEFX pool, an HIV-1 Nef pool, or else no peptide went into the control cultures.

Cultured CD4+ T-cell DNA underwent Oncomine TCR Beta short-read sequencing. TCRdb reanalysed the PCR reads using MiXCR and keeps one entry per CDR3 protein. Of roughly 4,800 distinct CDR3 sequences in the sample, roughly a fifth were seen once. By share, this clonotype counts as large. Its specificity is not known. Treatment indicated: approximately 11-day PBMC culture with coronavirus spike peptide pools or control peptides (ViraFEST assay). ViraFEST enlarged antigen-specific T cell populations with peptide pools and afterwards sequenced TCRs. Positive PCR tests came between March and December 2020, ahead of the US Alpha, Beta and Delta variants. Sequencing was performed on CD4+ T cells from blood, cultured in vitro. This TCR was recovered from a human donor who had recovered from COVID-19.

The CDR3 DNA sequence: TGCAGTGCCCCGAGCCCCTGGAGGGCGGGGGATACGCAGTATTTT. Protein product: CSAPSPWRAGDTQYF. V gene TRBV20-1 combines with J gene TRBJ2-3, with a possible D match to TRBD2 (6 bases). CDR3 size: 15 residues. Germline CDR1 is DFQATT and CDR2 is SNEGSKA (reference sequence). V dropped 6 bases and J dropped 6 bases, with 22 bases sitting between them.